This T cell receptor beta chain is from a study of blood T cell repertoires in COVID-19. In the study overall: Donors in the United States, Italy and Spain gave samples during acute or convalescent COVID-19.

In the original processing: The authors estimated nucleated cell counts from reference gene primer amplification. Clones were sequenced by immunoSEQ multiplex PCR, and TCRdb holds only the in-frame ones, with some missing. V, J and clone size are taken as reported in that table, and D and trimming were inferred from the DNA itself. This table has roughly 55,000 clones, around 83% appearing once. The CDR3 spans 13 residues. Germline CDR1 reads MNHEY; CDR2 reads SVGAGI. V lost 7 bases and J lost 1, with 10 bases in between. The source is a woman between 55 and 75 years old with acute or convalescent COVID-19. Sequencing was done on a sample of peripheral blood. The chain couples TRBV6-5 to TRBJ1-1; no reliable D call. In nucleotides, the CDR3 is TGTGCCAGCAAAAGTCCAGAGAACACTGAAGCTTTCTTT. Amino acid sequence: CASKSPENTEAFF.